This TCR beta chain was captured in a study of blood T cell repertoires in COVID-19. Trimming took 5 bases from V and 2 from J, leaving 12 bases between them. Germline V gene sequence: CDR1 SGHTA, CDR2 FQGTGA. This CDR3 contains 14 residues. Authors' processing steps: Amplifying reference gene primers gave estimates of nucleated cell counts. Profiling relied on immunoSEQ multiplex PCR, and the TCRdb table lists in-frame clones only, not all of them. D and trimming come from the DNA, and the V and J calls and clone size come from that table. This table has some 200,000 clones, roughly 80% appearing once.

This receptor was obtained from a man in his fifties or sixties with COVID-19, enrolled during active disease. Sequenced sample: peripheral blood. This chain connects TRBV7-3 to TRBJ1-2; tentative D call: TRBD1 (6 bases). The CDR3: CASSPTTGNYGYTF. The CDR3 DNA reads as TGTGCCAGCAGCCCCACCACAGGGAACTATGGCTACACCTTC.